This entry features one T cell receptor beta chain sequence. Antigen unknown. This specimen belongs to a study of identifying expanded T cells in peripheral blood. Regarding the study as a whole: Clone count variance between two-week samples rose with total template count. Roughly 1.2 clones differed between technical replicates, versus about 16 and 19 over time.

Clones were read by immunoSEQ multiplex PCR, and TCRdb kept only the in-frame ones, dropping some. The sample includes 90,000 to 100,000 clones, 88% of them seen just once. No infections or other immune events were documented during collection. Germline V gene lookup returns CDR1 SEHNR and CDR2 FQNEAQ (reference sequence). Trimming removed 5 bases at V and 8 bases at J, with 6 bases between. The CDR3 is made up of 10 amino acids. The rearrangement joins TRBV7-9 to TRBJ1-1; the D is unclear. The sample consisted of blood. The TCR sequence derives from a person aged 18 to 75 in good health. The CDR3 region is CASSGSEAFF. DNA for the CDR3: TGTGCCAGCAGCGGTAGCGAAGCTTTCTTT.